This entry lists 20 T cell receptor beta chains sequenced from one sample in a study of shared clonotypes between healthy human individuals. The repertoire was sequenced with immunoSEQ multiplex PCR; TCRdb's copy has only in-frame clones and lacks some. The sample contains some 740,000 clones, almost 95% of which appear only once. It was CD45RO-negative cells, positively selected for CCR7, that made up naive CD8 cells, with terminally differentiated effector memory CD45RA+ cells excluded. Specimen: naive CD8+ T cells sorted from blood. Receptor source: a man aged 25-45 years in good health.

The rearrangement links TRBV14 to TRBJ2-7; TRBD2 agrees at 9 bases. Germline lookup yields CDR1 SGHDN and CDR2 FVKESK. The CDR3 covers 14 residues. Trimming took 8 bases from V and 4 from J; bases not matched to a gene: 9. CDR3 DNA: TGTGCCAGCGCTTCTTCTGGACTAGCGTACGAGCAGTACTTC. As protein: CASASSGLAYEQYF.

The genes are TRBV28 and TRBJ2-2, with D perhaps assigned TRBD1 or TRBD2 (7 bases each). The CDR3 runs to 14 residues. Germline lookup yields CDR1 MDHEN and CDR2 SYDVKM. The germline V and J ends were trimmed by 3 bases and 7 bases, with 12 bases remaining between them. CDR3: CASSFQGGNGELFF. CDR3 bases: TGTGCCAGCAGTTTCCAGGGGGGGAACGGGGAGCTGTTTTTT.

This clone has only one observation. The same CDR3 is also encoded by other DNA sequences in this sample. This rearrangement joins TRBV4-3 to TRBJ2-3; D unclear. The V gene's germline CDR1 is LGHNA and CDR2 YSLEER. CDR3 size: 12 residues. Trimming removed 1 base at V and 5 bases at J, with 4 bases between. CDR3 loop: CASSQVGDTQYF. CDR3 in DNA: TGCGCCAGCAGCCAAGTAGGAGATACGCAGTATTTT.

The gene calls are TRBV4-1 and TRBJ2-3, with 9 bases matching TRBD1. Germline loops: CDR1 MGHRA, CDR2 YSYEKL. The CDR3 contains 15 residues. With V trimmed by 1 base and J by 2 bases, 1 base remained unmatched. CDR3 in DNA: TGCGCCAGCAGCCAAGGGACAGGGGTCACAGATACGCAGTATTTT. It is translated as CASSQGTGVTDTQYF.

The chain combines TRBV18 with TRBJ1-5, with TRBD1 matching 7 bases. With V trimmed by 4 bases and J by 4 bases, 4 bases remained unmatched. Per germline, CDR1 KGHSH and CDR2 LQKENI. The CDR3 is 14 amino acids. CDR3 coding DNA: TGTGCCAGCTCACACGCACAGGGGAATCAGCCCCAGCATTTT. Its translation is CASSHAQGNQPQHF.

The chain carries TRBV7-9 and TRBJ2-2; a weak D match, TRBD2 (6 bases). Deletions cut 5 bases from V and 8 bases from J, with 24 bases between. In germline, CDR1 is SEHNR, CDR2 FQNEAQ (reference sequence). The CDR3 is made up of 17 amino acids. The CDR3 loop is CASSAQSRDFDWGELFF. The CDR3 DNA is TGTGCCAGCAGCGCACAATCCCGGGACTTTGATTGGGGGGAGCTGTTTTTT.

The chain links TRBV5-5 to TRBJ2-7; the D is unclear. Germline CDR1 and CDR2: SGHKS and YYEKEE (reference sequence). This CDR3 region has 14 residues. Deletions cut 0 bases from V and 2 bases from J, with 9 bases between. The CDR3 reads CASSLDPRPYEQYF. For the CDR3, the DNA is TGTGCCAGCAGCTTGGACCCCAGGCCCTACGAGCAGTACTTC.

V usage is TRBV6-6 and J usage is TRBJ2-1; TRBD2 matches 9 bases. Per the germline V gene, CDR1 is MNHNY and CDR2 is SVGAGI (reference sequence). This CDR3 region has 15 residues. V lost 6 bases, J lost 5 bases, and 8 bases stayed unmatched. The CDR3 region is CASSILAGRNNEQFF. CDR3 coding DNA: TGTGCCAGCAGCATACTAGCGGGCCGTAACAATGAGCAGTTCTTC.

This clone was found once. The V call is TRBV7-9, the J call TRBJ1-2; TRBD1 matches 7 bases. The CDR3 is 14 amino acids. Germline lookup yields CDR1 SEHNR and CDR2 FQNEAQ (reference sequence). V was pared by 1 base and J by 4 bases, with 3 bases of the junction left unmatched. The DNA for the CDR3 is TGTGCCAGCAGCTTAGGAGGGGGCGGCTATGGCTACACCTTC. Its translation is CASSLGGGGYGYTF. The complete variable domain, with remaining parts taken from reference TRBV7-9 and TRBJ1-2, reads DTGVSQNPRHKITKRGQNVTFRCDPISEHNRLYWYRQTLGQGPEFLTYFQNEAQLEKSRLLSDRFSAERPKGSFSTLEIQRTEQGDSAMYLCASSLGGGGYGYTFGSGTRLTVV.

The V gene is TRBV11-2, the J gene TRBJ2-7; 8 positions match TRBD2. Trimming removed 4 bases from V and 4 bases from J; junction bases left unmatched: 6. This CDR3 contains 14 residues. Germline CDR1 reads SGHAT; CDR2 reads FQNNGV. The CDR3 here is CASSSPGGGYEQYF. The CDR3 coding sequence is TGTGCCAGCAGCTCCCCCGGGGGGGGTTACGAGCAGTACTTC.

The chain employs TRBV6-6 and TRBJ1-5; D is unresolved. V lost 3 bases to trimming and J lost 3 bases, with 9 bases between them. The CDR3 length is 14 residues. The germline gives CDR1 MNHNY, CDR2 SVGAGI (reference sequence). CDR3 sequence reads: CASSYVSYNQPQHF. In DNA form, the CDR3 reads TGTGCCAGCAGTTATGTTAGCTACAATCAGCCCCAGCATTTT.

The chain carries TRBV5-6 and TRBJ2-2, with D possibly being TRBD2 (6 bases). This CDR3 spans 14 amino acids. With 0 bases removed from V and 3 bases from J, the gap between germline ends came to 6 bases. CDR1 is SGHDT and CDR2 is YYEEEE in the germline V gene. CDR3 nucleotide sequence: TGTGCCAGCAGCTTGGGCGGGGACACCGGGGAGCTGTTTTTT. Amino acid sequence: CASSLGGDTGELFF.

V and J are TRBV28 and TRBJ1-1; D is perhaps TRBD1 (5 bases). V gave up 6 bases and J gave up 2 bases, with 16 bases separating them. The CDR3 covers 15 residues. Germline assignment: CDR1 MDHEN and CDR2 SYDVKM. The CDR3 region is CASSIRGWGNTEAFF. CDR3 DNA: TGTGCCAGCAGCATCCGGGGGTGGGGAAACACTGAAGCTTTCTTT.

The J gene is TRBJ2-3, the V gene TRBV11-2, with D perhaps TRBD1 (6 bases). V was shortened by 4 bases and J by 8 bases, with 25 bases between the two germline ends. The germline V gene has CDR1 SGHAT and CDR2 FQNNGV. The CDR3 sequence is 17 residues long. CDR3 loop: CASSSSSGTRGWGTQYF. CDR3 bases: TGTGCCAGCAGCTCCTCCTCCGGGACACGAGGGTGGGGTACGCAGTATTTT.

The V call is TRBV28, the J call TRBJ2-5; D not resolved. This CDR3 comprises 14 residues. Germline lookup yields CDR1 MDHEN and CDR2 SYDVKM. Trimming left V 5 bases short and J 1 base short, with 11 bases between. The CDR3 is CASSPDDFQETQYF. CDR3 coding DNA: TGTGCCAGCAGTCCAGATGACTTCCAAGAGACCCAGTACTTC.

V usage is TRBV21-1 and J usage is TRBJ2-7; the tabulated D call, TRBD1, remains unverified against the DNA. TRBV21-1 is labeled a pseudogene. The CDR3 length is 16 residues. In DNA, the CDR3 is TGTGCCAGCAGCACTTCCGTCCAGGGAAGCTCCTACGAGCAGTACTTC. As protein: CASSTSVQGSSYEQYF.

The chain joins TRBV7-9 to TRBJ1-5; D not resolved. This CDR3 comprises 15 residues. Germline V gene data show CDR1 as SEHNR and CDR2 as FQNEAQ (reference sequence). Trimming removed 1 base from V and 0 bases from J, with 7 bases in between. DNA for the CDR3: TGTGCCAGCAGCTTAGGCTATGGTAGCAATCAGCCCCAGCATTTT. Protein product: CASSLGYGSNQPQHF.

This chain links TRBV19 with TRBJ2-1; D tentatively reads TRBD1 or TRBD2 (6 bases each). CDR3 length: 13 amino acids. The ends were cut back, 5 bases at V and 4 bases at J, with 9 bases in the middle. Per germline, CDR1 LNHDA and CDR2 SQIVND (reference sequence). CDR3 sequence: CASSPGAYNEQFF. As DNA, the CDR3 is TGTGCCAGTAGTCCGGGGGCTTACAATGAGCAGTTCTTC.

The chain couples TRBV4-2 to TRBJ2-3, with no clear D. The CDR3 loop spans 14 amino acids. Per the germline V gene, CDR1 is LGHNA and CDR2 is YNFKEQ. Trimming took off 0 bases at V and 4 bases at J, with 8 bases between the two ends. The CDR3 coding sequence is TGTGCCAGCAGCCAAGAGGACCGGGCAGATACGCAGTATTTT. Its translation is CASSQEDRADTQYF.

This clone came up once. This chain connects TRBV7-9 to TRBJ1-1, with D tentatively TRBD1 (6 bases). This CDR3 is 17 amino acids long. Trimming left V 5 bases short and J 0 bases short, with 19 bases between. Germline loops: CDR1 SEHNR, CDR2 FQNEAQ (reference sequence). The CDR3 sequence is CASSPSSRGEMNTEAFF. CDR3 bases: TGTGCCAGCAGCCCCTCGAGCAGGGGCGAAATGAACACTGAAGCTTTCTTT.